This T cell receptor beta chain was documented in a study of graft-versus-host responses after intestinal transplantation. Responder cells labeled with CFSE (200,000) were co-plated with irradiated stimulator cells labeled with violet dye (200,000). CFSE-low proliferating responders, CD3+CD4+ and CD3+CD8+, were sorted post-reaction. This CDR3 comprises 21 residues. V shed 3 bases, J shed 0 bases, and the junction held 18 bases outside the gene matches. Germline V lookup: CDR1 MDHEN, CDR2 SYDVKM. TCRdb's copy holds only in-frame clones and misses some; the assay was immunoSEQ multiplex PCR. The sample shows approximately 5,100 clones, about 30% of them seen only once. Broader study findings: Peak circulating GvH clone levels tracked with early post-transplant HvG declines. Present in recipient marrow, GvH clones included some that appeared first in ileum or blood.

The sample was alloreactive CD8+ T cells from a mixed lymphocyte reaction culture, taken before transplantation. The subset is: CFSE-low proliferating T cells sorted from approximately 6-day pre-transplant mixed lymphocyte reaction (GvH or HvG direction). The V gene is TRBV28, the J gene TRBJ2-2; 8 bases line up with TRBD1. The sequence came from a human patient who was an organ donor for intestinal transplantation. The CDR3 coding sequence is TGTGCCAGCAGTTTCCCCTCCGGGACAGGTTTTTTCCCCGCGAACACCGGGGAGCTGTTTTTT. Residues: CASSFPSGTGFFPANTGELFF.